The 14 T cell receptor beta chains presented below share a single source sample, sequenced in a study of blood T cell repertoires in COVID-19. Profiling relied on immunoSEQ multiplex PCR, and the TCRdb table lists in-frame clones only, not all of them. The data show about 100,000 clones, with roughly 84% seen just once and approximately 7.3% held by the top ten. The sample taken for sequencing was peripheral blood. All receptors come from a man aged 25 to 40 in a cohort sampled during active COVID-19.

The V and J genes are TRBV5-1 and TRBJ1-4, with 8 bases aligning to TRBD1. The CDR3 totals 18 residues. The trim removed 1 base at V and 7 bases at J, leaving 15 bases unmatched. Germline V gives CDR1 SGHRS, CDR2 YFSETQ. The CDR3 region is CASSLRPGTGRSSEKLFF. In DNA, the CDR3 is TGCGCCAGCAGCTTGCGCCCTGGGACAGGTCGGAGCAGTGAAAAACTGTTTTTT. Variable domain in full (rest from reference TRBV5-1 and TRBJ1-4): KAGVTQTPRYLIKTRGQQVTLSCSPISGHRSVSWYQQTPGQGLQFLFEYFSETQRNKGNFPGRFSGRQFSNSRSEMNVSTLELGDSALYLCASSLRPGTGRSSEKLFFGSGTQLSVL.

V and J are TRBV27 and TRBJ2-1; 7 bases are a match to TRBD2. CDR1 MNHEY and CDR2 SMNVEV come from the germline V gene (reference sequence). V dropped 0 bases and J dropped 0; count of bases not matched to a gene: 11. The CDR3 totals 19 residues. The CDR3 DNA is TGTGCCAGCAGTTTATCGACAATGAGCGGGGCGTCCTCCTACAATGAGCAGTTCTTC. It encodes CASSLSTMSGASSYNEQFF.

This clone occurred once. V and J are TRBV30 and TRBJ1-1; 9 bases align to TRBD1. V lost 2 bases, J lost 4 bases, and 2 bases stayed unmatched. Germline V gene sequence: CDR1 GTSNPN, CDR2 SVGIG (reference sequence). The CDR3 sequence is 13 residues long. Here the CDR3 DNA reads TGTGCCTGGAGTTGGGACAGGGCCACTGAAGCTTTCTTT. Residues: CAWSWDRATEAFF.

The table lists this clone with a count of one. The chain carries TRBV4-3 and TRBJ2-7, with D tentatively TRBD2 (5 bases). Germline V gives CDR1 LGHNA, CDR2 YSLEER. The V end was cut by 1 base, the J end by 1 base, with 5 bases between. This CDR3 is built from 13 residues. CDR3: CASSQGRSYEQYF. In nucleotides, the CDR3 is TGCGCCAGCAGCCAAGGGAGGTCCTACGAGCAGTACTTC.

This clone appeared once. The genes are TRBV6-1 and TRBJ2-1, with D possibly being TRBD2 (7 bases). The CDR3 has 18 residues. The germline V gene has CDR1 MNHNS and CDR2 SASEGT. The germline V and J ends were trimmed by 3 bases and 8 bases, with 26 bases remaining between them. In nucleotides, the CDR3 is TGTGCCAGCAGTGAGGGGCGGTTGCGGGGGCAGGGTTACGATGAGCAGTTCTTC. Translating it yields CASSEGRLRGQGYDEQFF.

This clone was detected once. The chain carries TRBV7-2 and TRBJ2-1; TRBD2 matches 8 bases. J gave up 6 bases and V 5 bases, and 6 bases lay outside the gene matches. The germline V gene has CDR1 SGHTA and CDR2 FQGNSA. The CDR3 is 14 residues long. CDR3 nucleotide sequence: TGTGCCAGCAGCCGGACTAGCTCGGTCAATGAGCAGTTCTTC. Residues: CASSRTSSVNEQFF.

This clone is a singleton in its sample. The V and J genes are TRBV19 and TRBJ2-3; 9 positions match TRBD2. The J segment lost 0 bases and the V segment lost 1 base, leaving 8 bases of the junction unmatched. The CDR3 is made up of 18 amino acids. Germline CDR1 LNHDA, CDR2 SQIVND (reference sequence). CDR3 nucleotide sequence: TGTGCCAGTAGTATAGGGCGGCTAGCGGGGTCTAGCACAGATACGCAGTATTTT. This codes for CASSIGRLAGSSTDTQYF. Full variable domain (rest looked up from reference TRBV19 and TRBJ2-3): DGGITQSPKYLFRKEGQNVTLSCEQNLNHDAMYWYRQDPGQGLRLIYYSQIVNDFQKGDIAEGYSVSREKKESFPLTVTSAQKNPTAFYLCASSIGRLAGSSTDTQYFGPGTRLTVL.

The CDR3 is CASSLVGSGALYGYTF. The CDR3 DNA is TGTGCCAGCAGTTTAGTGGGCAGTGGGGCACTTTATGGCTACACCTTC. The rearrangement uses TRBV27 and TRBJ1-2, with D possibly TRBD1 on 5 matching bases. Germline loops: CDR1 MNHEY, CDR2 SMNVEV (reference sequence). The CDR3 runs 16 residues. Trimming took off 2 bases at V and 5 bases at J, with 18 bases between the two ends.

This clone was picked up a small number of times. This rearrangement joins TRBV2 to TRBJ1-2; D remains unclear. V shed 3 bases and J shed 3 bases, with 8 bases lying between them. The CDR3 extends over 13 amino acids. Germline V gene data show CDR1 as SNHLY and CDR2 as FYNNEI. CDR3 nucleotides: TGTGCCAGCAGTGATATCAGATACTATGGCTACACCTTC. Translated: CASSDIRYYGYTF.

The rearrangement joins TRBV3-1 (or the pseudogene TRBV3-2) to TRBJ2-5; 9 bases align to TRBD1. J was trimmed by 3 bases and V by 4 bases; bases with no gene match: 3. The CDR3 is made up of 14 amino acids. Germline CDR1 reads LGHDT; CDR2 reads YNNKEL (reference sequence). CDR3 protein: CASSPGTGKETQYF. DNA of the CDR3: TGTGCCAGCAGCCCCGGGACAGGGAAAGAGACCCAGTACTTC.

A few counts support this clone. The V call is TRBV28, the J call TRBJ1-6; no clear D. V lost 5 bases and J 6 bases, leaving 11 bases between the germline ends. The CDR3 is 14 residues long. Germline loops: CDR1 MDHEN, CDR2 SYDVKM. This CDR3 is CASSLVRPNSPLHF. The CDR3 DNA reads TGTGCCAGCAGTCTGGTCAGGCCTAATTCACCCCTCCACTTT.

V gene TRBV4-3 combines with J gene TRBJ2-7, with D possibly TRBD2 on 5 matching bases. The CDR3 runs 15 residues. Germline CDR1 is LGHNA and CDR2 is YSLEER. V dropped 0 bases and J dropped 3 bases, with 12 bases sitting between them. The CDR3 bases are TGCGCCAGCAGCCAAGATACCGGGGTGGGCTACGAGCAGTACTTC. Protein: CASSQDTGVGYEQYF.

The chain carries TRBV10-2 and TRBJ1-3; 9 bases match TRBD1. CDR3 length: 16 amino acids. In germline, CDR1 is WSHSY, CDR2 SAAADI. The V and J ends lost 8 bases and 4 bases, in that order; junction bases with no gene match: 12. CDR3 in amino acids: CASGTSRQGGGNTIYF. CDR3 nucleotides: TGCGCCAGCGGCACCTCGAGACAGGGGGGGGGAAACACCATATATTTT.

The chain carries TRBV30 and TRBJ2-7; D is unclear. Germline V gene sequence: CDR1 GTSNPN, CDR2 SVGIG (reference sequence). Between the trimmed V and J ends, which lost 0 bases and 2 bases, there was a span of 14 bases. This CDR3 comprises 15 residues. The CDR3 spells CAWSVSSAGPYEQYF. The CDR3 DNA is TGTGCCTGGAGTGTAAGTTCGGCAGGCCCCTACGAGCAGTACTTC.